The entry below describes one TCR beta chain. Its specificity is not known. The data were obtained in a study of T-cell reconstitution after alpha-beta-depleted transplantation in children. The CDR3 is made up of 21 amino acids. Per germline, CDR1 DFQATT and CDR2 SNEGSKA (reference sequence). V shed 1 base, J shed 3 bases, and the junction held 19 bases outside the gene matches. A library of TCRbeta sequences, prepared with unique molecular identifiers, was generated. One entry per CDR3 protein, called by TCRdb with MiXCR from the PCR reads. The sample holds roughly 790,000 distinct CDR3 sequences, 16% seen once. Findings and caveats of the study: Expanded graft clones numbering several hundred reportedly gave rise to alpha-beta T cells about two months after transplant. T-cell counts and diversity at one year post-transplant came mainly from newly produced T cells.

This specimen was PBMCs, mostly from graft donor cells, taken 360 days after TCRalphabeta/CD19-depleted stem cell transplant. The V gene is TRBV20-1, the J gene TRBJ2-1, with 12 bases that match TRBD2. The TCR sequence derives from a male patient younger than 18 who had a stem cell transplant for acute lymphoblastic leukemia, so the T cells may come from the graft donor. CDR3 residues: CSARVFREPSGRALYYNEQFF. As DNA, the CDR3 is TGCAGTGCTAGAGTATTCAGGGAACCTAGCGGGAGGGCCCTTTACTACAATGAGCAGTTCTTC.